This T cell receptor (beta chain) was recovered during a study of cytomegalovirus exposure and HLA in healthy donors. About the study: A prior study identified 117 million unique TCR beta sequences from roughly 180 million T cells. Study conclusions and caveats: A later analysis linked a missense DCLRE1C variant to TCR beta V- and J-gene trimming.

The CDR3 extends over 15 amino acids. The germline V gene has CDR1 SGHTA and CDR2 FQGNSA. Trimming removed 1 base from V and 3 bases from J, with 12 bases in between. Comment on this clone: Its matching antigen is unknown.

PCR involved 60 Vbeta and 13 Jbeta primers. Clones were sequenced by immunoSEQ multiplex PCR, and TCRdb holds only the in-frame ones, with some missing. The table has about 160,000 clones, 60% to 70% seen once. The chain recombines TRBV7-2 with TRBJ2-5; a weak D match, TRBD2 (6 bases). The sequence was collected from a woman aged 55-70 years in good health and CMV-seropositive. Sample: PBMCs. This CDR3 reads CASSLGGSGKETQYF. CDR3 in DNA: TGTGCCAGCAGCTTAGGTGGTAGCGGAAAAGAGACCCAGTACTTC.